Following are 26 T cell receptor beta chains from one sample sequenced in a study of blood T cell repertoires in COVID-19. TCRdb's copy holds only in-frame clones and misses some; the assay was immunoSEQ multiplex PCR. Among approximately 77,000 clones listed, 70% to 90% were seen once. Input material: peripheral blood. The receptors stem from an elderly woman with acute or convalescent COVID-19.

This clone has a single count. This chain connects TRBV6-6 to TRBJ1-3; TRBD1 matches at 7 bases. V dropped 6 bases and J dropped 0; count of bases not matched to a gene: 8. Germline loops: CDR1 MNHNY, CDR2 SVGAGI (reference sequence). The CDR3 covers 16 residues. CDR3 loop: CASSSTGSRSGNTIYF. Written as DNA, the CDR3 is TGTGCCAGCAGCTCGACAGGGTCCCGCTCTGGAAACACCATATATTTT.

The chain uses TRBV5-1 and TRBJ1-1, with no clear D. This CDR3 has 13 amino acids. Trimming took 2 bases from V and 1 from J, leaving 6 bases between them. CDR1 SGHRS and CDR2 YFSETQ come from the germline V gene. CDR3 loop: CASSFGRNTEAFF. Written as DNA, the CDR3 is TGCGCCAGCAGCTTTGGGAGGAACACTGAAGCTTTCTTT.

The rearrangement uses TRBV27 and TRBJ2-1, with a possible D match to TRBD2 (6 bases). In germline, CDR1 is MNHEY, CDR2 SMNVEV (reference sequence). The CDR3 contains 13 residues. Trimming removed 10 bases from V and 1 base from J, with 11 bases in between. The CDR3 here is CATAGFSYNEQFF. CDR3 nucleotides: TGTGCCACCGCGGGGTTTTCCTACAATGAGCAGTTCTTC.

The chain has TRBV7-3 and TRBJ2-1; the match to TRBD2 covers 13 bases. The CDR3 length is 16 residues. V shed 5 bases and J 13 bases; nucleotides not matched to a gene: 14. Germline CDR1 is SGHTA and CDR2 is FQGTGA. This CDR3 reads CASSPLTSGRIGEQFF. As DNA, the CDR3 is TGTGCCAGCAGCCCACTGACTAGCGGGAGGATTGGGGAACAGTTCTTC.

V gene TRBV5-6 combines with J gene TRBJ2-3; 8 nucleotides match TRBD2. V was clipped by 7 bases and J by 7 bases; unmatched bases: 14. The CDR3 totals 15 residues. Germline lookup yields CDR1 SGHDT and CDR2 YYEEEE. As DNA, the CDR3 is TGTGCCAGCTCGGCTAGCGGGTATGGGGTGCATACGCAGTATTTT. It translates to CASSASGYGVHTQYF.

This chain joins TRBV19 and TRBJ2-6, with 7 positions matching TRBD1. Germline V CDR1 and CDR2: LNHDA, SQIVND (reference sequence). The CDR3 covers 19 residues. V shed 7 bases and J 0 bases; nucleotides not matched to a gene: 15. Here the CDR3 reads CASTPLLGQSSSGANVLTF. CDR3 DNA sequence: TGTGCCAGTACCCCCCTTCTGGGACAGAGCTCCTCTGGGGCCAACGTCCTGACTTTC. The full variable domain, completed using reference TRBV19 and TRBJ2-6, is DGGITQSPKYLFRKEGQNVTLSCEQNLNHDAMYWYRQDPGQGLRLIYYSQIVNDFQKGDIAEGYSVSREKKESFPLTVTSAQKNPTAFYLCASTPLLGQSSSGANVLTFGAGSRLTVL.

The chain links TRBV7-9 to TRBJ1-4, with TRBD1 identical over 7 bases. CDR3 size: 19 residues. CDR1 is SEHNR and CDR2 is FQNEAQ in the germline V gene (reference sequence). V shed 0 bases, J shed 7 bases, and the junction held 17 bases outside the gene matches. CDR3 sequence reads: CASSLAASTGRLRGEKLFF. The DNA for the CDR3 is TGTGCCAGCAGCTTAGCTGCTTCGACAGGGCGGTTACGGGGTGAAAAACTGTTTTTT.

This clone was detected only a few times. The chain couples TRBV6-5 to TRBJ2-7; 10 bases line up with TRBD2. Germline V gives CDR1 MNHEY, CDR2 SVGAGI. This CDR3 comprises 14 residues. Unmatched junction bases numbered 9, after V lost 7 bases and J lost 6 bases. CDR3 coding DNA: TGTGCCAGCACCCGCGCACTAGCGGGACTCGAGCAGTACTTC. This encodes CASTRALAGLEQYF.

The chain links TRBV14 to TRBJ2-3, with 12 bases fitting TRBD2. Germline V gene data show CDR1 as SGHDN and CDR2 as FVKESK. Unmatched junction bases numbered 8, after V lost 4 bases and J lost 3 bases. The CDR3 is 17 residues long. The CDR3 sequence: CASSRQTSGRFTDTQYF. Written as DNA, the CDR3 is TGTGCCAGCAGCCGACAGACTAGCGGGAGATTTACAGATACGCAGTATTTT.

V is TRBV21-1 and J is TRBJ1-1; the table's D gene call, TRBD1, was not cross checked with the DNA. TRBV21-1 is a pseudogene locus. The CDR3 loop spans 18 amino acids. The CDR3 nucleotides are TGTGCCAGCAGCAAGCGCCGAAGACAGGGAGTATGGAACACTGAAGCTTTCTTT. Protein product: CASSKRRRQGVWNTEAFF.

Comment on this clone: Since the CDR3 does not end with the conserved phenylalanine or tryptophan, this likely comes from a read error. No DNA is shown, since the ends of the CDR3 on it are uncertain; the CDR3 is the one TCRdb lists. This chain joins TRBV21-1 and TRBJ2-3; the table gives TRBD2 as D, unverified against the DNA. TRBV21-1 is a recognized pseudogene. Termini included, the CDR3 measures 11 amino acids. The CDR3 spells CASRVKITGIL.

In DNA form, the CDR3 reads TGCAGTGCTAGTCCGACTAGCAGAGAGACCCAGTACTTC. It translates to CSASPTSRETQYF. The chain is built from TRBV20-1 and TRBJ2-5; TRBD2 matches at 7 bases. This CDR3 is 13 amino acids long. Germline values: CDR1 DFQATT, CDR2 SNEGSKA (reference sequence). V shed 3 bases and J 4 bases; nucleotides not matched to a gene: 5.

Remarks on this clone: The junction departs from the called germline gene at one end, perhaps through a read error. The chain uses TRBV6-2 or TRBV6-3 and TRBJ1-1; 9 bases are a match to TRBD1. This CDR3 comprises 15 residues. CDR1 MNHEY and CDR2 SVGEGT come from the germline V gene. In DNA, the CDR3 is TGTGCCAGCAGTTACGGACAGGGGATCGCGACTGGAGCTTTCTTT. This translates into CASSYGQGIATGAFF.

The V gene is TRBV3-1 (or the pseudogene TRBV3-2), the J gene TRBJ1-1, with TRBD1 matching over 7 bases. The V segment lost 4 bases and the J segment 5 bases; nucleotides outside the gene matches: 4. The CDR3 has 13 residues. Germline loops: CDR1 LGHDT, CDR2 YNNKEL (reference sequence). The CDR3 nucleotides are TGTGCCAGCAGCCCTTCACAGGGGACTGAAGCTTTCTTT. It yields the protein CASSPSQGTEAFF.

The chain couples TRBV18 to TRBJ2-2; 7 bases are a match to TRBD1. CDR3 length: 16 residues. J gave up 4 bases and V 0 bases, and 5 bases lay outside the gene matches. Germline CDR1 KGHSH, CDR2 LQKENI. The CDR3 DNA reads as TGTGCCAGCTCACCACCGCGGACAGGTCCCACCGGGGAGCTGTTTTTT. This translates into CASSPPRTGPTGELFF.

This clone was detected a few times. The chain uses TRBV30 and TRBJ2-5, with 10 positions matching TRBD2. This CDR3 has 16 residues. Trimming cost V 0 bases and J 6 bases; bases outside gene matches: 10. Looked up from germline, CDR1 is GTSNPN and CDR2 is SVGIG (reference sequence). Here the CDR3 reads CAWSVLSGGAAKTQYF. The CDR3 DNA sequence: TGTGCCTGGAGTGTACTAAGCGGGGGGGCCGCCAAGACCCAGTACTTC. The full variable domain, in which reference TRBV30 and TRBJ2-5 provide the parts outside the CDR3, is SQTIHQWPATLVQPVGSPLSLECTVEGTSNPNLYWYRQAAGRGLQLLFYSVGIGQISSEVPQNLSASRPQDRQFILSSKKLLLSDSGFYLCAWSVLSGGAAKTQYFGPGTRLLVL.

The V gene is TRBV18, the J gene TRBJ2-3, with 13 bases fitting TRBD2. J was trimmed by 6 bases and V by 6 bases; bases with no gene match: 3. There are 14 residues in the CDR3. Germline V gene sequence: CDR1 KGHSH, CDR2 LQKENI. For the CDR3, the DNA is TGTGCCAGCTCCGGGACTAGCGGGGTGGATACGCAGTATTTT. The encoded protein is CASSGTSGVDTQYF.

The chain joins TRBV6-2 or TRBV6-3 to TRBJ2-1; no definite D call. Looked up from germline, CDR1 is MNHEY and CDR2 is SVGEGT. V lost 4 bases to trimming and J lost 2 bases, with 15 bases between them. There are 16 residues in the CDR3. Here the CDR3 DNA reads TGTGCCAGCAGTTCGAGGTTGGCGGAGACCTACAATGAGCAGTTCTTC. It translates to CASSSRLAETYNEQFF.

The CDR3 nucleotides are TGTGCCAGCAGCACCCGACAGGGAAGGGGAGAGACCCAGTACTTC. As protein: CASSTRQGRGETQYF. The V gene is TRBV9, the J gene TRBJ2-5; 7 nucleotides line up with TRBD1. Germline trimming cut 4 bases from V and 4 bases from J; bases unmatched to any gene: 10. Germline V lookup: CDR1 SGDLS, CDR2 YYNGEE. CDR3 length: 15 residues.

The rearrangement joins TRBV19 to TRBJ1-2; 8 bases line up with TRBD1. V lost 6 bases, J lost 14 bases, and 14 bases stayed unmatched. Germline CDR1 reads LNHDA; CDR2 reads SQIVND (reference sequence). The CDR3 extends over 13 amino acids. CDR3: CASRPTGADLGTF. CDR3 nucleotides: TGTGCCAGTAGGCCGACAGGGGCGGACCTAGGTACCTTC.

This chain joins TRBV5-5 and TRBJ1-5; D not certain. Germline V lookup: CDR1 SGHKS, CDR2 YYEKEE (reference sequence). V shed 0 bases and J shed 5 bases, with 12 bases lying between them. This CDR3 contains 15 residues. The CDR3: CASSLVAGSDQPQHF. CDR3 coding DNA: TGTGCCAGCAGCTTGGTTGCCGGGTCCGATCAGCCCCAGCATTTT.

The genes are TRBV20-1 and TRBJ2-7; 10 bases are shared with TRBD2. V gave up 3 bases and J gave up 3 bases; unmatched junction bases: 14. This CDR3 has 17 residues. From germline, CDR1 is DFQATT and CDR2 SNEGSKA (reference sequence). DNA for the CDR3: TGCAGTGCTAGTACGCTAGCGGGAGTCTTAATCGTCTACGAGCAGTACTTC. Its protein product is CSASTLAGVLIVYEQYF.

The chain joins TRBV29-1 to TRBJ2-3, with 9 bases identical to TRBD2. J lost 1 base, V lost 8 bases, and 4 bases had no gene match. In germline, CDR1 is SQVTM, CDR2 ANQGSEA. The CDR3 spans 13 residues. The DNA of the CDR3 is TGCAGCTCATTAGCGGGAGGCACAGATACGCAGTATTTT. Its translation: CSSLAGGTDTQYF.

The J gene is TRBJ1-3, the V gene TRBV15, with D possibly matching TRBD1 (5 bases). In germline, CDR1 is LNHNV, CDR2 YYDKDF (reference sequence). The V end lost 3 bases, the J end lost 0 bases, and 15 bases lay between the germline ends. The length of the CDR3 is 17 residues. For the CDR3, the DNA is TGTGCCACCAGCAGGGAACTCAGGGTTTCCTCTGGAAACACCATATATTTT. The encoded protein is CATSRELRVSSGNTIYF.

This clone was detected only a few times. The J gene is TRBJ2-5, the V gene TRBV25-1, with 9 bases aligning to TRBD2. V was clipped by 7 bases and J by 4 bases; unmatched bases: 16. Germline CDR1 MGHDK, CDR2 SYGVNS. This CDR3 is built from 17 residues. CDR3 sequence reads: CASTRSLGGGAAETQYF. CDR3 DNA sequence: TGTGCCAGCACTCGTTCGTTAGGCGGGGGGGCCGCAGAGACCCAGTACTTC.

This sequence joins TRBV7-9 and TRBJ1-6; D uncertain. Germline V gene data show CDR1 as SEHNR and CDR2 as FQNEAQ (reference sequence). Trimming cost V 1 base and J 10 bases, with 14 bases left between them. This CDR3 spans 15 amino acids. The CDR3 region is CASSLDRFLRSPLHF. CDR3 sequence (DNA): TGTGCCAGCAGCTTAGATCGGTTTTTGAGATCACCCCTCCACTTT. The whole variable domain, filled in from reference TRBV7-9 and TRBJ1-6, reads DTGVSQNPRHKITKRGQNVTFRCDPISEHNRLYWYRQTLGQGPEFLTYFQNEAQLEKSRLLSDRFSAERPKGSFSTLEIQRTEQGDSAMYLCASSLDRFLRSPLHFGNGTRLTVT.